Presented here are 14 T cell receptor beta chains from one specimen sequenced in a study of glioma-infiltrating T cells. Amplification of TCR alpha and beta CDR3 regions from RNA used iRepertoire nested multiplex PCR. TCRdb re-derived calls from the multiplex PCR reads in MiXCR, one entry per CDR3 protein. In the table there are around 350,000 distinct CDR3 sequences, 41% of which are singletons. Sequenced input: glioma tissue, nonneoplastic brain tissue, or PBMCs (not recorded which). The receptors come from a human donor with low-grade glioma or glioblastoma, undergoing nonglioma brain surgery, or in good health (not recorded which).

This clonotype occurred a few times. The genes are TRBV7-9 and TRBJ1-1; D unclear. The CDR3 is 12 residues long. CDR1 is SEHNR and CDR2 is FQNEAQ in the germline V gene (reference sequence). Trimming removed 2 bases at V and 6 bases at J, with 7 bases between. CDR3 sequence: CASSLLLAEAFF. Written as DNA, the CDR3 is TGTGCCAGCAGCTTACTGCTGGCTGAAGCTTTCTTT.

This clonotype appeared many times. The V and J genes are TRBV27 and TRBJ2-1; TRBD2 matches 9 bases. This CDR3 region has 16 residues. Germline V gene lookup returns CDR1 MNHEY and CDR2 SMNVEV (reference sequence). J gave up 3 bases and V 2 bases, and 5 bases lay outside the gene matches. The CDR3 bases are TGTGCCAGCAGTTTAACCGGGACTAGCCTCTACAATGAGCAGTTCTTC. It encodes CASSLTGTSLYNEQFF.

About this clonotype itself: One junction end disagrees with the germline gene, perhaps due to a read error. The chain has TRBV27 and TRBJ2-7; TRBD2 agrees at 9 bases. The CDR3 is made up of 14 amino acids. The germline gives CDR1 MNHEY, CDR2 SMNVEV (reference sequence). CDR3 amino acids: CSSTVPAGGYEQYF. CDR3 in DNA: TGTTCCAGCACCGTCCCAGCGGGGGGCTACGAGCAGTACTTC.

Turning to this clonotype: A much larger clone is a single base away; this may be a read error. The V gene is TRBV28, the J gene TRBJ2-7; 10 nucleotides agree with TRBD2. The germline V gene has CDR1 MDHEN and CDR2 SYDVKM. After removal of 5 bases from V and 1 base from J, the junction contained 2 bases not matched to a gene. The CDR3 spans 14 residues. CDR3 coding DNA: TGTGCCAGCAGTGGGACTAGCGTTTCCTACGAGCAGTACTTC. Translating gives CASSGTSVSYEQYF.

The DNA of the CDR3 is TGTGCCAGCAGTCCACAGACCCTAGGGGCGTCCTACGAGCAGTTCTTC. Its translation is CASSPQTLGASYEQFF. V is TRBV28 and J is TRBJ2-1, with a tentative D call TRBD1 (5 bases). Germline values: CDR1 MDHEN, CDR2 SYDVKM. The CDR3 is made up of 16 amino acids. V was trimmed by 5 bases and J by 10 bases, leaving 24 bases between them.

This clonotype occurred many times. The chain employs TRBV27 and TRBJ2-5, with 7 bases aligning to TRBD2. The CDR3 is 15 amino acids. Trimming removed 1 base from V and 4 bases from J; junction bases left unmatched: 6. Germline V gene lookup returns CDR1 MNHEY and CDR2 SMNVEV (reference sequence). The CDR3 nucleotides read TGTGCCAGCAGTTTATTGGGAGGGGCGGGAGAGACCCAGTACTTC. It encodes CASSLLGGAGETQYF.

This CDR3 reads CASSRPLAGEVGEQYF. In nucleotides, the CDR3 is TGTGCCAGCAGTAGACCACTAGCGGGAGAAGTTGGCGAGCAGTACTTC. This chain uses TRBV28 with TRBJ2-7; 11 positions match TRBD2. CDR1 and CDR2 (germline): MDHEN, SYDVKM. V was clipped by 5 bases and J by 6 bases; unmatched bases: 12. The CDR3 has 16 residues. Using reference TRBV28 and TRBJ2-7 for the parts outside the CDR3, the full variable domain is DVKVTQSSRYLVKRTGEKVFLECVQDMDHENMFWYRQDPGLGLRLIYFSYDVKMKEKGDIPEGYSVSREKKERFSLILESASTNQTSMYLCASSRPLAGEVGEQYFGPGTRLTVT.

With regard to this clonotype: This clone may be a read error of a much larger clone one base away. The chain uses TRBV20-1 and TRBJ2-3; D is undetermined. Germline-derived CDR1 and CDR2 are DFQATT and SNEGSKA (reference sequence). The CDR3 totals 13 residues. The CDR3 DNA is TGCAGTGCTGTCCGGGCCCCGTCAGATACGCAGTGTTTT. It is translated as CSAVRAPSDTQCF.

Remarks on this clonotype: This sequence may be a read error, since a much larger clone differs from it by one base. Since no conserved phenylalanine or tryptophan closes the CDR3, a read error is the likely cause. The rearrangement links TRBV20-1 to TRBJ2-5; 9 bases are shared with TRBD2. Germline CDR1 is DFQATT and CDR2 is SNEGSKA (reference sequence). CDR3 length equals 14 residues. J gave up 5 bases and V 5 bases, and 9 bases lay outside the gene matches. CDR3 coding DNA: TGCAGTGCTGTCGAAGTAGCGGGAGTCGAGACCCAGTACTTA. Translating it yields CSAVEVAGVETQYL.

This clonotype appeared many times. The chain links TRBV20-1 to TRBJ1-5; D remains unclear. Per germline, CDR1 DFQATT and CDR2 SNEGSKA (reference sequence). The CDR3 has 14 residues. V was cut by 1 base and J by 1 base, with 8 bases left in between. CDR3 region: CSARVGESNQPQHF. DNA of the CDR3: TGCAGTGCTAGAGTCGGGGAGAGCAATCAGCCCCAGCATTTT.

The rearrangement links TRBV7-4 to TRBJ2-5, with D hard to call. V was trimmed by 6 bases and J by 6 bases, leaving 14 bases between them. The CDR3 is 13 amino acids. Germline values: CDR1 SGHVT, CDR2 SQSDAQ. CDR3 sequence: CASSLKSLKTQYF. Written as DNA, the CDR3 is TGTGCCAGCAGTTTAAAGAGTCTCAAGACCCAGTACTTC.

This clonotype has at least ten counts. The chain has TRBV27 and TRBJ2-3; D unresolved. Germline CDR1 MNHEY, CDR2 SMNVEV (reference sequence). This CDR3 has 16 residues. Between the trimmed V and J ends, which lost 6 bases and 0 bases, there was a span of 16 bases. As DNA, the CDR3 is TGTGCCAGCAGCCTCATCAGTTTTGCTAGCACAGATACGCAGTATTTT. Its protein is CASSLISFASTDTQYF.

This chain connects TRBV5-1 to TRBJ2-1; the D gene is possibly TRBD2 (5 bases). The CDR3 contains 12 residues. Trimming left V 1 base short and J 12 bases short, with 11 bases between. CDR1 and CDR2 (germline): SGHRS, YFSETQ. This CDR3 reads CASSLRENGQFF. In DNA, the CDR3 is TGCGCCAGCAGCTTGAGGGAGAACGGGCAGTTCTTC.

This clonotype has only a few counts. The V call is TRBV20-1, the J call TRBJ2-3, with 15 bases fitting TRBD2. J was trimmed by 3 bases and V by 3 bases; bases with no gene match: 1. Per the germline V gene, CDR1 is DFQATT and CDR2 is SNEGSKA (reference sequence). This CDR3 is 15 amino acids long. CDR3 DNA: TGCAGTGCTAGGGGGACTAGCGGGAGGACAGATACGCAGTATTTT. Translated: CSARGTSGRTDTQYF.